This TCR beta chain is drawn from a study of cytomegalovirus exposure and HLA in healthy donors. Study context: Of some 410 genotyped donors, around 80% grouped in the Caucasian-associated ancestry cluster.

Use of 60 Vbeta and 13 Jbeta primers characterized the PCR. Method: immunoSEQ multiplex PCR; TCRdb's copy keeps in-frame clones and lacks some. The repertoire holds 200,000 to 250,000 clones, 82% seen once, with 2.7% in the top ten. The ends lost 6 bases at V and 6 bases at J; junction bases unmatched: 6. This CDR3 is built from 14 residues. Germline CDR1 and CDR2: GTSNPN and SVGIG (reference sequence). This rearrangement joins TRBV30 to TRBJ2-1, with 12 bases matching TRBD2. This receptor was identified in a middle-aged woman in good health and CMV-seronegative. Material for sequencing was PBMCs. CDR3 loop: CACHLAGGVNEQFF. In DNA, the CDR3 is TGTGCCTGTCATCTAGCGGGAGGGGTCAATGAGCAGTTCTTC.